This entry lists 18 T cell receptor beta chains sequenced from one sample in a study of T cells in localized non-small cell lung cancer. Profiled with immunoSEQ multiplex PCR; TCRdb holds only in-frame clones, not every one. The sample carries roughly 1,600 clones, roughly a quarter recorded once. The sample here was normal lung tissue next to the tumor, taken before any cancer treatment. The receptors stem from a male donor at least 60 years old with stage II squamous cell lung carcinoma.

The genes are TRBV14 and TRBJ1-4, with TRBD1 as a possible D gene (5 bases). There are 16 residues in the CDR3. V lost 4 bases to trimming and J lost 2 bases, with 14 bases between them. The germline gives CDR1 SGHDN, CDR2 FVKESK. This chain's CDR3 is CASSPLGGVTNEKLFF. CDR3 sequence (DNA): TGTGCCAGCAGCCCCCTGGGGGGAGTCACTAATGAAAAACTGTTTTTT.

The chain recombines TRBV6-8 with TRBJ1-2; D gene unclear. The germline gives CDR1 MNHGY, CDR2 SAAAGT. CDR3 length: 12 residues. Trimming pared 0 bases from V and 8 bases from J, leaving 7 bases between. The CDR3 DNA is TGTGCCAGCAGTTACTCGAACGGGGGCTACACCTTC. Residues: CASSYSNGGYTF.

The rearrangement joins TRBV19 to TRBJ1-1; weak D call: TRBD1 (5 bases). The CDR3 totals 12 residues. Trimming shortened V by 10 bases and J by 5 bases, and 14 bases separated the two germline ends. CDR1 and CDR2 from the germline V gene are LNHDA and SQIVND (reference sequence). CDR3 residues: CATLQGTTEAFF. Here the CDR3 DNA reads TGTGCCACCCTTCAGGGTACGACTGAAGCTTTCTTT.

V and J are TRBV14 and TRBJ2-2; D gene uncertain. There are 11 residues in the CDR3. The germline V gene has CDR1 SGHDN and CDR2 FVKESK. Trimming cost V 8 bases and J 3 bases, with 4 bases left between them. CDR3 sequence: CASSDTGELFF. In nucleotides, the CDR3 is TGTGCCAGCTCAGACACCGGGGAGCTGTTTTTT.

This clone is medium-sized (0.01 to 0.1%) within its sample. The rearrangement joins TRBV9 to TRBJ2-5; D is perhaps TRBD2 (6 bases). The CDR3 sequence is 14 residues long. The germline V gene encodes CDR1 SGDLS and CDR2 YYNGEE. Trimming cost V 0 bases and J 3 bases, with 9 bases left between them. The CDR3 DNA follows: TGTGCCAGCAGCGTAGAGTCTAGCGAAGAGACCCAGTACTTC. It specifies CASSVESSEETQYF. Full variable domain (remainder filled in from reference TRBV9 and TRBJ2-5): DSGVTQTPKHLITATGQRVTLRCSPRSGDLSVYWYQQSLDQGLQFLIQYYNGEERAKGNILERFSAQQFPDLHSELNLSSLELGDSALYFCASSVESSEETQYFGPGTRLLVL.

This clone was seen a few times. The V call is TRBV9, the J call TRBJ1-1; 7 positions agree with TRBD1. The CDR3 has 15 residues. Germline V gene data show CDR1 as SGDLS and CDR2 as YYNGEE. V trimming: 3 bases; J trimming: 2 bases; junction bases outside the gene matches: 7. The DNA of the CDR3 is TGTGCCAGCAGCGCGACGGGACAGTCAAACACTGAAGCTTTCTTT. As protein: CASSATGQSNTEAFF.

This clone is deemed medium-sized. This chain connects TRBV6-8 to TRBJ1-2; TRBD1 is a possible D gene (6 bases). The CDR3 has 13 residues. V shed 5 bases and J shed 3 bases, with 10 bases lying between them. CDR1 is MNHGY and CDR2 is SAAAGT in the germline V gene. The CDR3, as DNA: TGTGCCAGCAGTAACCGACAGGACTATGGCTACACCTTC. Amino acid sequence: CASSNRQDYGYTF.

In its sample, this clone was seen a few times. The chain has TRBV6-8 and TRBJ1-1, with D possibly being TRBD1 (5 bases). Trimming removed 5 bases from V and 0 bases from J, with 16 bases in between. CDR1 MNHGY and CDR2 SAAAGT come from the germline V gene. The length of the CDR3 is 16 residues. CDR3 residues: CASSETTGGMNTEAFF. The CDR3 DNA is TGTGCCAGCAGTGAGACGACGGGGGGAATGAACACTGAAGCTTTCTTT.

The chain is built from TRBV19 and TRBJ2-7; D is perhaps TRBD1 (7 bases). Germline V gene sequence: CDR1 LNHDA, CDR2 SQIVND (reference sequence). The ends were cut back, 6 bases at V and 6 bases at J, with 15 bases in the middle. This CDR3 has 13 amino acids. CDR3 sequence: CASSQGGSGEQYF. CDR3 nucleotides: TGTGCCAGTAGCCAGGGGGGATCGGGCGAGCAGTACTTC.

This clone has only a few counts. The rearrangement joins TRBV4-1 to TRBJ1-2; maybe TRBD1 (5 bases). The CDR3 covers 14 residues. Germline-derived CDR1 and CDR2 are MGHRA and YSYEKL. V lost 0 bases and J 4 bases, leaving 9 bases between the germline ends. This CDR3 reads CASSQDGGSYGYTF. The CDR3 DNA reads as TGCGCCAGCAGCCAAGATGGGGGGAGCTATGGCTACACCTTC.

By frequency in the sample, this clone is medium-sized. The chain is built from TRBV6-1 and TRBJ1-1; D is unclear. Germline CDR1 and CDR2: MNHNS and SASEGT. The CDR3 is made up of 14 amino acids. Trimming removed 0 bases at V and 1 base at J, with 6 bases between. The CDR3 reads CASSEAEENTEAFF. DNA for the CDR3: TGTGCCAGCAGTGAAGCGGAGGAGAACACTGAAGCTTTCTTT.

This clone qualifies as medium-sized. CDR3 sequence reads: CASSQVAGSSYEQYF. The CDR3 region has the DNA TGTGCCAGCAGCCAAGTCGCGGGAAGCTCCTACGAGCAGTACTTC. The chain has TRBV11-3 and TRBJ2-7; maybe TRBD2 (6 bases). The length of the CDR3 is 15 residues. The V gene lost 5 bases and the J gene lost 0 bases, with 14 bases spanning the gap. The V gene's germline CDR1 is SGHNT and CDR2 YENEEA.

By share, this clone counts as medium-sized. The V call is TRBV11-3, the J call TRBJ2-3, with D perhaps matching TRBD1 (7 bases). CDR3 size: 15 residues. Looked up from germline, CDR1 is SGHNT and CDR2 is YENEEA. V lost 3 bases and J lost 0, with 10 bases in between. The CDR3 coding sequence is TGTGCCAGCAGCTTGGAGGGGGCAAGCACAGATACGCAGTATTTT. Protein product: CASSLEGASTDTQYF.

This clone appeared a few times. The chain is built from TRBV6-8 and TRBJ2-2, with D uncertain. Germline assignment: CDR1 MNHGY and CDR2 SAAAGT. This CDR3 has 14 residues. Trimming shortened V by 4 bases and J by 1 base, and 7 bases separated the two germline ends. The CDR3 region is CASSFHQNTGELFF. The CDR3 DNA reads TGTGCCAGCAGTTTCCACCAGAACACCGGGGAGCTGTTTTTT.

The chain carries TRBV12-5 and TRBJ2-1; D possibly corresponds to TRBD1 (7 bases). Germline CDR1 reads LGHNT; CDR2 reads FRNRAP. The V end was cut by 5 bases, the J end by 2 bases, with 16 bases between. The CDR3 runs 16 residues. This CDR3 is CASGPEGAGTYNEQFF. The CDR3 region has the DNA TGTGCTAGTGGTCCGGAGGGGGCGGGCACCTACAATGAGCAGTTCTTC.

The count of this clone is one. J is TRBJ2-1 and V is TRBV9; the D is unclear. The CDR3 spans 13 residues. The germline gives CDR1 SGDLS, CDR2 YYNGEE. Trimming cost V 0 bases and J 4 bases, with 5 bases left between them. The CDR3 here is CASSVEEYNEQFF. The CDR3 DNA sequence: TGTGCCAGCAGCGTAGAAGAATACAATGAGCAGTTCTTC.

By sample fraction, this clone is medium-sized. The J gene is TRBJ1-1, the V gene TRBV9; D is unclear. Germline V gene lookup returns CDR1 SGDLS and CDR2 YYNGEE. The ends were cut back, 4 bases at V and 4 bases at J, with 11 bases in the middle. CDR3 size: 13 residues. The CDR3 sequence: CASSPTVSTEAFF. The CDR3 nucleotides read TGTGCCAGCAGCCCCACGGTTAGCACTGAAGCTTTCTTT. Variable domain in full (rest from reference TRBV9 and TRBJ1-1): DSGVTQTPKHLITATGQRVTLRCSPRSGDLSVYWYQQSLDQGLQFLIQYYNGEERAKGNILERFSAQQFPDLHSELNLSSLELGDSALYFCASSPTVSTEAFFGQGTRLTVV.

The V and J genes are TRBV19 and TRBJ2-2; D unclear. This CDR3 has 14 amino acids. V was pared by 5 bases and J by 6 bases, with 13 bases between. Germline loops: CDR1 LNHDA, CDR2 SQIVND (reference sequence). CDR3 sequence: CASSPGRAAGELFF. The DNA for the CDR3 is TGTGCCAGTAGTCCAGGCCGGGCTGCCGGGGAGCTGTTTTTT.